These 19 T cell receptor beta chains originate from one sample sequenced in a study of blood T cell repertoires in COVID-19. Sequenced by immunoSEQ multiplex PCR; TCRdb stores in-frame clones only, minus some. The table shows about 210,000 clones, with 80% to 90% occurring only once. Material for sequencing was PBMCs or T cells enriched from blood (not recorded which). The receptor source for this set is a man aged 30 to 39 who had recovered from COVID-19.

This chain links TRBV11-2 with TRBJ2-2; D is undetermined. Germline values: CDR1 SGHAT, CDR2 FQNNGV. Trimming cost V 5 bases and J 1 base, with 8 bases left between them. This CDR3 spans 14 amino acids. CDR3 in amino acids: CASSPRLNTGELFF. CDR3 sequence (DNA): TGTGCCAGCAGCCCCCGTTTGAACACCGGGGAGCTGTTTTTT.

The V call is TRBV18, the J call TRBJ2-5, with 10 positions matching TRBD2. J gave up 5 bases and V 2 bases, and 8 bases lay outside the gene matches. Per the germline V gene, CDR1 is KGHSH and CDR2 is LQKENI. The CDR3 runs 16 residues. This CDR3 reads CASSPSLAGVLETQYF. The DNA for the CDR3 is TGTGCCAGCTCACCATCGCTAGCGGGGGTTTTGGAGACCCAGTACTTC.

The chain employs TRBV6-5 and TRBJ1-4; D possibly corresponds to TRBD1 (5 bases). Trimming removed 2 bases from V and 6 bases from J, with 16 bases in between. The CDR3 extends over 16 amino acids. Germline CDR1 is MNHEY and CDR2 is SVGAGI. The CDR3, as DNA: TGTGCCAGCAGTTACGGGGCCTATGGGGAAGATGAAAAACTGTTTTTT. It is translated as CASSYGAYGEDEKLFF.

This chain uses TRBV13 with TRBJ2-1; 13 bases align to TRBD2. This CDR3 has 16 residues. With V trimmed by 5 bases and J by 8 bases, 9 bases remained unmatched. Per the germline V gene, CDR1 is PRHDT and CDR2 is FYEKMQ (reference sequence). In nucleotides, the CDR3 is TGTGCCAGCAGCCCCCCGGGACTAGCGGGACTATATGAGCAGTTCTTC. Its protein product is CASSPPGLAGLYEQFF.

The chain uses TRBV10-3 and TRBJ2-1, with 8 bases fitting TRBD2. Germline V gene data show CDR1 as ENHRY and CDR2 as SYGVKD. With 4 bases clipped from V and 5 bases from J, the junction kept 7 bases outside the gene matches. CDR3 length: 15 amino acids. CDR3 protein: CAISGRGGQDNEQFF. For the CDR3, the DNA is TGTGCCATCAGTGGTCGGGGGGGGCAGGACAATGAGCAGTTCTTC.

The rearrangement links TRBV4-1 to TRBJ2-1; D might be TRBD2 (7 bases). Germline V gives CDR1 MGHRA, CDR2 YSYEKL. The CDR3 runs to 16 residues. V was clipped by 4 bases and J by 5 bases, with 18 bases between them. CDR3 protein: CASSPPPRGQNNEQFF. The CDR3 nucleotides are TGCGCCAGCAGCCCCCCACCGCGGGGGCAAAACAATGAGCAGTTCTTC.

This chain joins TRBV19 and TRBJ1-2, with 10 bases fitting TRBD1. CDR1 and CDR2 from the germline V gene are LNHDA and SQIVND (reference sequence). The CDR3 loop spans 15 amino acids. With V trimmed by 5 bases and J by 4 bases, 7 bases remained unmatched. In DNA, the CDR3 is TGTGCCAGTAGTTCCGGGACAGGGGAGACCTATGGCTACACCTTC. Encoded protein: CASSSGTGETYGYTF.

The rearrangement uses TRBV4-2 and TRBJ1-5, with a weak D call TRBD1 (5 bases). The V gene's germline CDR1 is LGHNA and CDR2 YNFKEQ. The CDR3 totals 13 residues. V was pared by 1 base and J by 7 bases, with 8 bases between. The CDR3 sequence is CASSQVEGQPQHF. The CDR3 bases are TGTGCCAGCAGCCAAGTGGAGGGGCAGCCCCAGCATTTT.

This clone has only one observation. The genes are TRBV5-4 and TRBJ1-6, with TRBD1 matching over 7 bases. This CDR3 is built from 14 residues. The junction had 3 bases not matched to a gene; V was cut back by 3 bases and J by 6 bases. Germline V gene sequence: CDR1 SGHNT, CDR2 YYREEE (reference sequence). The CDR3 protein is CASSWDRVNSPLHF. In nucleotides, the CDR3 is TGTGCCAGCAGCTGGGACAGAGTTAATTCACCCCTCCACTTT.

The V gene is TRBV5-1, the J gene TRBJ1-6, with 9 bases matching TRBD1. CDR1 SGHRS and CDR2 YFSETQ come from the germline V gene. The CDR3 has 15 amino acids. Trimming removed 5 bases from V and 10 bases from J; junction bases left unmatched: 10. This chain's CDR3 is CASRRDRVSGSPLHF. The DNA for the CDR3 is TGCGCCAGCAGGCGGGACAGGGTATCGGGGTCACCCCTCCACTTT.

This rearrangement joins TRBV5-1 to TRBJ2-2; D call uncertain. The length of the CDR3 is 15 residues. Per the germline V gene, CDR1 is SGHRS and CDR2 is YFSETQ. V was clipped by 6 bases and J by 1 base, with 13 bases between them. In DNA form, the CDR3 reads TGCGCCAGCATGGCAGGATTTCTGAACACCGGGGAGCTGTTTTTT. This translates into CASMAGFLNTGELFF.

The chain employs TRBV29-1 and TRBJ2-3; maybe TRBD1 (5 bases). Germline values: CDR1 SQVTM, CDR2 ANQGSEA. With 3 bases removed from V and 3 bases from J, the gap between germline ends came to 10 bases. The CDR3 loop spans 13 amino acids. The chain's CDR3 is CSVEVPGTDTQYF. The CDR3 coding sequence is TGCAGCGTTGAGGTGCCAGGGACAGATACGCAGTATTTT.

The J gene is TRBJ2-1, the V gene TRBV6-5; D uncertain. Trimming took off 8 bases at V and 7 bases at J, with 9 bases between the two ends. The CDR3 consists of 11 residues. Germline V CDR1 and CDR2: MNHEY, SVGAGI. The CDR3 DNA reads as TGTGCCAGCTTCGGTGGTAATGAGCAGTTCTTC. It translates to CASFGGNEQFF.

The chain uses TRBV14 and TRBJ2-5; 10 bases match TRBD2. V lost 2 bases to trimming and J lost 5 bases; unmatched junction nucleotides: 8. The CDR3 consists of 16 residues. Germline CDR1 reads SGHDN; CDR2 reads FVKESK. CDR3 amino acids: CASSQFLLAGVETQYF. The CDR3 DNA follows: TGTGCCAGCAGCCAATTCCTTCTAGCGGGAGTTGAGACCCAGTACTTC.

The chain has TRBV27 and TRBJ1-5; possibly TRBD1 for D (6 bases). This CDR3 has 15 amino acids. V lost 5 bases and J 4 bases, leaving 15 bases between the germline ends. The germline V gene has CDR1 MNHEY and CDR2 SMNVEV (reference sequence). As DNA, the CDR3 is TGTGCCAGCAGTGCCGGGACACGGGTTAATCAGCCCCAGCATTTT. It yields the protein CASSAGTRVNQPQHF.

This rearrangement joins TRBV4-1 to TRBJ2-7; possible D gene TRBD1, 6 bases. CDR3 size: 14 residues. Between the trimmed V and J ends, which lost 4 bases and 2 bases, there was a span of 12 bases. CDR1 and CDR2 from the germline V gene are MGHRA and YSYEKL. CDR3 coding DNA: TGCGCCAGCAGCCCGCCGGACAGAACCTACGAGCAGTACTTC. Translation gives CASSPPDRTYEQYF.

This CDR3 reads CASRTLDRGSNQPQHF. The DNA for the CDR3 is TGTGCCAGTAGAACTCTCGACAGGGGTAGCAATCAGCCCCAGCATTTT. The chain is built from TRBV19 and TRBJ1-5, with TRBD1 matching 8 bases. Germline V gives CDR1 LNHDA, CDR2 SQIVND (reference sequence). V trimming: 6 bases; J trimming: 0 bases; junction bases outside the gene matches: 7. This CDR3 is built from 16 residues. The whole variable domain, filled in from reference TRBV19 and TRBJ1-5, reads DGGITQSPKYLFRKEGQNVTLSCEQNLNHDAMYWYRQDPGQGLRLIYYSQIVNDFQKGDIAEGYSVSREKKESFPLTVTSAQKNPTAFYLCASRTLDRGSNQPQHFGDGTRLSIL.

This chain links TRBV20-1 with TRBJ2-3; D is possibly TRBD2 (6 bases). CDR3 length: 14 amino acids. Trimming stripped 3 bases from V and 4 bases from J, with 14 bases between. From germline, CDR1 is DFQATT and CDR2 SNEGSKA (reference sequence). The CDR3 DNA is TGCAGTGCTAGTATCCTCCGCGGGGCAGATACGCAGTATTTT. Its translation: CSASILRGADTQYF.

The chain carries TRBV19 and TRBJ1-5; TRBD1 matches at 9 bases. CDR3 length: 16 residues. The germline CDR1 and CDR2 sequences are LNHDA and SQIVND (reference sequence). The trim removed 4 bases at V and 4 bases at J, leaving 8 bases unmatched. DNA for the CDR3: TGTGCCAGTAGTAAAATTTCCGGGACAGGGAATCAGCCCCAGCATTTT. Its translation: CASSKISGTGNQPQHF.